The 19 T cell receptor beta chains in this list originate from one sample, sequenced in a study of OX40 agonist ivuxolimab in advanced cancers. The protocol used for the library was the immunoSEQ multiplex PCR assay. The table comes from immuneACCESS by way of TCRdb, which keeps in-frame sequences with V and J called. Part of the clones is missing from these tables; in studies checked, under half for an unresolved V gene and the rest for unknown reasons. The sample has about 72,000 clones on record, 90% to 95% of them singletons. Clones ranked in the top ten supply roughly 6% of the sample. The specimen was CD4+ or CD8+ T cells sorted from blood, collected in a trial of the OX40 agonist ivuxolimab. Receptors originate from an adult with an advanced solid tumor such as melanoma, head and neck, liver or kidney cancer.

The chain couples TRBV19 to TRBJ1-2; D perhaps matches TRBD1 (5 bases). Germline CDR1 is LNHDA and CDR2 is SQIVND (reference sequence). Trimming cost V 7 bases and J 4 bases, with 19 bases left between them. The CDR3 is made up of 15 amino acids. Written as DNA, the CDR3 is TGTGCCAGTACCCCGGGCCCTTCGGGGGGCTATGGCTACACCTTC. Encoded protein: CASTPGPSGGYGYTF.

The V call is TRBV4-3, the J call TRBJ2-3; D call uncertain. This CDR3 comprises 13 residues. Germline loops: CDR1 LGHNA, CDR2 YSLEER. The V end was cut by 3 bases, the J end by 6 bases, with 10 bases between. The CDR3 DNA follows: TGCGCCAGCAGCCAGGCTTCATGGGATACGCAGTATTTT. This encodes CASSQASWDTQYF.

The rearrangement uses TRBV7-6 and TRBJ2-2; D is ambiguous. CDR3 size: 13 residues. V was pared by 4 bases and J by 6 bases, with 9 bases between. From germline, CDR1 is SGHVS and CDR2 FNYEAQ. CDR3 in amino acids: CASSSTLAGELFF. The CDR3 nucleotides are TGTGCCAGCAGCTCAACCCTTGCCGGGGAGCTGTTTTTT.

J is TRBJ1-5 and V is TRBV15; D is uncertain. V gave up 0 bases and J gave up 2 bases, with 8 bases separating them. CDR1 is LNHNV, CDR2 YYDKDF, per germline (reference sequence). The CDR3 length is 15 residues. The CDR3 DNA follows: TGTGCCACCAGCAGAGATTTGGGTGGCAATCAGCCCCAGCATTTT. As protein: CATSRDLGGNQPQHF.

The chain is built from TRBV27 and TRBJ2-7; 7 bases fit TRBD2. J lost 5 bases, V lost 5 bases, and 9 bases had no gene match. Germline V gene sequence: CDR1 MNHEY, CDR2 SMNVEV (reference sequence). The CDR3 sequence is 14 residues long. The CDR3 coding sequence is TGTGCCAGCAGTGGGCGGGGGAGGTATCACGAGCAGTACTTC. It codes for CASSGRGRYHEQYF.

V is TRBV6-5 and J is TRBJ1-5; possibly TRBD1 for D (5 bases). There are 12 residues in the CDR3. Germline V gives CDR1 MNHEY, CDR2 SVGAGI. V was cut by 6 bases and J by 7 bases, with 10 bases left in between. The CDR3 loop is CASRQESQPQHF. The CDR3 DNA is TGTGCCAGCAGACAGGAGTCCCAGCCCCAGCATTTT.

The chain couples TRBV28 to TRBJ2-7; no clear D gene. The CDR3 extends over 14 amino acids. The V gene lost 2 bases and the J gene lost 2 bases, with 10 bases spanning the gap. In germline, CDR1 is MDHEN, CDR2 SYDVKM. In DNA form, the CDR3 reads TGTGCCAGCAGTTTAGCAGAGGTACCCTACGAGCAGTACTTC. Translating gives CASSLAEVPYEQYF.

The chain uses TRBV7-2 and TRBJ2-7; a weak D match, TRBD2 (5 bases). The V end was cut by 4 bases, the J end by 6 bases, with 13 bases between. Germline assignment: CDR1 SGHTA and CDR2 FQGNSA. The CDR3 covers 13 residues. The CDR3 DNA is TGTGCCAGCAGCTCCGGGGTTCGGCGCGAGCAGTACTTC. It yields the protein CASSSGVRREQYF.

The chain links TRBV11-2 to TRBJ2-1, with D unresolved. CDR1 SGHAT and CDR2 FQNNGV come from the germline V gene. The CDR3 sequence is 12 residues long. Trimming removed 1 base at V and 6 bases at J, with 4 bases between. The CDR3: CASSLVPNEQFF. The CDR3 DNA is TGTGCCAGCAGCTTAGTCCCCAATGAGCAGTTCTTC.

V gene TRBV29-1 combines with J gene TRBJ1-1; 8 nucleotides match TRBD1. CDR1 is SQVTM, CDR2 ANQGSEA, per germline. J was trimmed by 4 bases and V by 5 bases; bases with no gene match: 6. There are 13 residues in the CDR3. The CDR3 coding sequence is TGCAGCGTTATACAGGGGGACAGCACTGAAGCTTTCTTT. Its translation: CSVIQGDSTEAFF.

This rearrangement joins TRBV15 to TRBJ1-1; no clear D gene. The germline V gene encodes CDR1 LNHNV and CDR2 YYDKDF (reference sequence). CDR3 length equals 15 residues. Trimming removed 2 bases at V and 5 bases at J, with 15 bases between. CDR3 nucleotide sequence: TGTGCCACCAGCAGATCGCCCGTGAGCCCGACTGAAGCTTTCTTT. It specifies CATSRSPVSPTEAFF.

This clone has a handful of counts. The genes are TRBV7-9 and TRBJ2-7; 7 bases map to TRBD1. Germline CDR1 SEHNR, CDR2 FQNEAQ (reference sequence). The CDR3 length is 12 residues. V was clipped by 8 bases and J by 3 bases; unmatched bases: 4. The CDR3 protein is CASRDSFYEQYF. The CDR3 DNA reads TGTGCCAGCCGGGACAGCTTCTACGAGCAGTACTTC.

The gene calls are TRBV4-1 and TRBJ2-1; the D is unclear. This CDR3 is built from 14 residues. Germline V gene sequence: CDR1 MGHRA, CDR2 YSYEKL. V was trimmed by 0 bases and J by 1 base, leaving 4 bases between them. The CDR3 region has the DNA TGCGCCAGCAGCCAAGATAGGTCCTACAATGAGCAGTTCTTC. This sequence encodes CASSQDRSYNEQFF.

CDR3 in DNA: TGTGCCAGCAGTTTATTTGCATTACCTTACAATGAGCAGTTCTTC. Translated: CASSLFALPYNEQFF. This chain uses TRBV27 with TRBJ2-1; unclear D gene. Germline V gene sequence: CDR1 MNHEY, CDR2 SMNVEV (reference sequence). V dropped 1 base and J dropped 4 bases, with 11 bases sitting between them. The CDR3 runs to 15 residues.

This chain uses TRBV4-1 with TRBJ2-3, with D perhaps matching TRBD2 (6 bases). Germline V gene data show CDR1 as MGHRA and CDR2 as YSYEKL. The CDR3 is 14 amino acids. Trimming cost V 4 bases and J 6 bases, with 14 bases left between them. This CDR3 reads CASSRGPGVDTQYF. In DNA form, the CDR3 reads TGCGCCAGCAGCCGCGGACCGGGGGTTGATACGCAGTATTTT.

This chain joins TRBV30 and TRBJ1-1, with 7 bases lining up with TRBD1. There are 16 residues in the CDR3. V shed 1 base, J shed 1 base, and the junction held 9 bases outside the gene matches. The germline V gene has CDR1 GTSNPN and CDR2 SVGIG (reference sequence). CDR3 in DNA: TGTGCCTGGAGTGACCCAATCACAGGGGCGAACACTGAAGCTTTCTTT. This codes for CAWSDPITGANTEAFF.

This sequence joins TRBV9 and TRBJ2-3; TRBD1 or TRBD2 may be the D gene (5 bases each). The V end lost 0 bases, the J end lost 1 base, and 18 bases lay between the germline ends. The V gene's germline CDR1 is SGDLS and CDR2 YYNGEE. The CDR3 is made up of 18 amino acids. The CDR3 here is CASSVVSGGTDRTDTQYF. The CDR3 region has the DNA TGTGCCAGCAGCGTAGTATCGGGTGGGACGGACCGCACAGATACGCAGTATTTT.

This chain joins TRBV27 and TRBJ1-1, with 8 bases aligning to TRBD1. CDR3 length: 13 amino acids. After removal of 4 bases from V and 3 bases from J, the junction contained 1 base not matched to a gene. CDR1 and CDR2 from the germline V gene are MNHEY and SMNVEV (reference sequence). In DNA, the CDR3 is TGTGCCAGCAGTTCACAGGGGGACACTGAAGCTTTCTTT. It is translated as CASSSQGDTEAFF.

In this sample, this clone turned up once. Here the CDR3 reads CASGSRGLSYEQYF. CDR3 DNA: TGTGCTAGTGGTTCAAGGGGGTTGTCCTACGAGCAGTACTTC. The genes are TRBV12-5 and TRBJ2-7; TRBD1 might be the D (6 bases). V was cut by 4 bases and J by 1 base, with 11 bases left in between. The CDR3 extends over 14 amino acids. Germline values: CDR1 LGHNT, CDR2 FRNRAP.